Each of the 27 T cell receptor beta chains below was sequenced from the same sample in a study of T-cell reconstitution after alpha-beta-depleted transplantation in children. This sample's TCRbeta library carried unique molecular identifier barcodes. TCRdb reanalysed the PCR reads using MiXCR and keeps one entry per CDR3 protein. The sample lists 300,000 to 400,000 distinct CDR3 sequences; 15% to 20% were seen once. The sequences come from PBMCs, mostly from graft donor cells, collected 360 days after TCRalphabeta/CD19-depleted stem cell transplant. These TCRs come from a male patient aged 2-15 years who had a stem cell transplant for acute lymphoblastic leukemia, so the T cells may come from the graft donor.

This clonotype was counted a few times. The chain combines TRBV4-1 with TRBJ2-4; 10 bases are shared with TRBD2. This CDR3 has 18 residues. J was trimmed by 3 bases and V by 0 bases; bases with no gene match: 8. Per the germline V gene, CDR1 is MGHRA and CDR2 is YSYEKL. The CDR3 is CASSQDPLAGVLKNIQYF. CDR3 bases: TGCGCCAGCAGCCAAGATCCTCTAGCGGGAGTTCTCAAAAACATTCAGTACTTC.

The chain joins TRBV7-6 to TRBJ2-1; TRBD1 matches 11 bases. The CDR3 has 15 residues. Germline loops: CDR1 SGHVS, CDR2 FNYEAQ. With V trimmed by 5 bases and J by 2 bases, 2 bases remained unmatched. The CDR3 DNA follows: TGTGCCAGCAGCCAGGGACAGGGGGCCTACAATGAGCAGTTCTTC. This codes for CASSQGQGAYNEQFF.

This clonotype was found a few times. The rearrangement joins TRBV6-5 to TRBJ2-2; D call uncertain. Trimming left V 2 bases short and J 4 bases short, with 11 bases between. CDR3 length: 15 residues. CDR1 is MNHEY and CDR2 is SVGAGI in the germline V gene. This CDR3 reads CASSYGLRGTGELFF. In nucleotides, the CDR3 is TGTGCCAGCAGTTACGGCCTACGAGGCACCGGGGAGCTGTTTTTT.

The rearrangement uses TRBV10-3 and TRBJ2-7, with 9 bases that match TRBD1. The CDR3 totals 14 residues. Germline V gene sequence: CDR1 ENHRY, CDR2 SYGVKD. Unmatched junction bases numbered 5, after V lost 5 bases and J lost 3 bases. CDR3 loop: CAISPGQGIYEQYF. In nucleotides, the CDR3 is TGTGCCATCAGTCCGGGACAGGGTATCTACGAGCAGTACTTC.

This clonotype was detected ten times or more. The rearrangement links TRBV7-9 to TRBJ2-1; no definite D call. Trimming pared 2 bases from V and 7 bases from J, leaving 6 bases between. In germline, CDR1 is SEHNR, CDR2 FQNEAQ (reference sequence). This CDR3 has 12 residues. CDR3 protein: CASSLWVNEQFF. CDR3 bases: TGTGCCAGCAGCTTATGGGTAAATGAGCAGTTCTTC.

This clonotype was seen many times. The chain links TRBV7-9 to TRBJ2-2, with D uncertain. The CDR3 is made up of 13 amino acids. Germline V gene sequence: CDR1 SEHNR, CDR2 FQNEAQ (reference sequence). Trimming stripped 2 bases from V and 7 bases from J, with 8 bases between. The CDR3 DNA is TGTGCCAGCAGCTTAAGGCGGAGCGGGGAGCTGTTTTTT. This encodes CASSLRRSGELFF.

There are many counts of this clonotype. The CDR3 nucleotides read TGTGCCGTACAGGCGGGAGGGTTTACAGATACGCAGTATTTT. Residues: CAVQAGGFTDTQYF. The chain carries TRBV7-7 and TRBJ2-3; TRBD2 aligns across 9 bases. The CDR3 has 14 amino acids. Germline lookup yields CDR1 SSHAT and CDR2 FNYEAQ (reference sequence). V lost 11 bases, J lost 3 bases, and 9 bases stayed unmatched.

V usage is TRBV6-2 or TRBV6-3 and J usage is TRBJ1-1, with D unclear. The CDR3 has 13 amino acids. The V gene lost 0 bases and the J gene lost 4 bases, with 6 bases spanning the gap. CDR1 is MNHEY, CDR2 SVGEGT, per germline. The CDR3 is CASSYSLGTEAFF. The CDR3 region has the DNA TGTGCCAGCAGTTACTCGTTGGGCACTGAAGCTTTCTTT.

This clonotype was found a few times. The J gene is TRBJ2-2, the V gene TRBV6-2 or TRBV6-3, with TRBD2 as a possible D gene (5 bases). The ends were cut back, 7 bases at V and 2 bases at J, with 11 bases in the middle. Germline assignment: CDR1 MNHEY and CDR2 SVGEGT. The CDR3 is 14 amino acids. For the CDR3, the DNA is TGTGCCAGCACCCCTTGGACTAACACCGGGGAGCTGTTTTTT. It translates to CASTPWTNTGELFF.

V and J are TRBV28 and TRBJ1-6; no clear D. The CDR3 has 14 residues. Between the trimmed V and J ends, which lost 2 bases and 10 bases, there was a span of 12 bases. CDR1 is MDHEN, CDR2 SYDVKM, per germline. The CDR3 sequence: CASSLRLIDSPLHF. CDR3 in DNA: TGTGCCAGCAGTTTACGGCTAATTGACTCACCCCTCCACTTT.

The rearrangement links TRBV28 to TRBJ2-1; the D is unclear. The CDR3 is 13 residues long. Trimming shortened V by 6 bases and J by 12 bases, and 18 bases separated the two germline ends. From germline, CDR1 is MDHEN and CDR2 SYDVKM. The DNA for the CDR3 is TGTGCCAGCAGCCCGACTCGGGTCCCTGGGCAGTTCTTC. Its translation: CASSPTRVPGQFF.

This chain uses TRBV18 with TRBJ2-3; D is possibly TRBD1 (5 bases). Trimming took 3 bases from V and 4 from J, leaving 20 bases between them. Germline assignment: CDR1 KGHSH and CDR2 LQKENI. The CDR3 runs 17 residues. CDR3 residues: CASSPSAGRIMADTQYF. The CDR3 coding sequence is TGTGCCAGCTCACCCTCGGCAGGGCGCATCATGGCAGATACGCAGTATTTT.

V and J are TRBV20-1 and TRBJ2-3, with D possibly being TRBD1 (5 bases). This CDR3 region has 13 residues. Germline V CDR1 and CDR2: DFQATT, SNEGSKA (reference sequence). V lost 3 bases and J 2 bases, leaving 9 bases between the germline ends. In nucleotides, the CDR3 is TGCAGTGCTAGTCAGGGCATCACAGATACGCAGTATTTT. Translated, it gives CSASQGITDTQYF.

This rearrangement joins TRBV7-9 to TRBJ2-5; D gene unclear. The V end lost 10 bases, the J end lost 8 bases, and 20 bases lay between the germline ends. Germline V gene lookup returns CDR1 SEHNR and CDR2 FQNEAQ (reference sequence). The CDR3 has 13 residues. The chain's CDR3 is CATYDGPTKTQYF. DNA for the CDR3: TGTGCCACTTACGACGGACCTACAAAAACCCAGTACTTC.

This clonotype turned up a few times. The chain couples TRBV20-1 to TRBJ2-1; 10 bases fit TRBD2. The trim removed 1 base at V and 2 bases at J, leaving 5 bases unmatched. Germline V gene data show CDR1 as DFQATT and CDR2 as SNEGSKA (reference sequence). This CDR3 contains 16 residues. The chain's CDR3 is CSARVLLAGAYNEQFF. CDR3 sequence (DNA): TGCAGTGCTAGAGTGCTGCTAGCGGGGGCCTACAATGAGCAGTTCTTC.

The chain combines TRBV7-3 with TRBJ2-1; 8 bases line up with TRBD2. The V and J ends lost 3 bases and 10 bases, in that order; junction bases with no gene match: 11. The CDR3 is 15 amino acids. Germline values: CDR1 SGHTA, CDR2 FQGTGA. CDR3 nucleotides: TGTGCCAGCAGCTTCGGGAGGGCTACGGAAAGGGAGCAGTTCTTC. This sequence encodes CASSFGRATEREQFF.

A few counts support this clonotype. J is TRBJ1-2 and V is TRBV20-1; D is unclear. V lost 2 bases to trimming and J lost 0 bases, with 4 bases between them. CDR3 size: 12 residues. Germline values: CDR1 DFQATT, CDR2 SNEGSKA (reference sequence). The CDR3 protein is CSARPANYGYTF. For the CDR3, the DNA is TGCAGTGCTAGACCGGCTAACTATGGCTACACCTTC.

The genes are TRBV6-2 or TRBV6-3 and TRBJ2-3, with D tentatively TRBD1 (6 bases). There are 16 residues in the CDR3. V was trimmed by 7 bases and J by 0 bases, leaving 17 bases between them. In germline, CDR1 is MNHEY, CDR2 SVGEGT. The CDR3 protein is CASTRIGQLSTDTQYF. Here the CDR3 DNA reads TGTGCCAGCACCCGGATTGGACAGCTTAGCACAGATACGCAGTATTTT.

J is TRBJ2-5 and V is TRBV4-2; TRBD1 matches 8 bases. The CDR3 sequence is 17 residues long. With V trimmed by 1 base and J by 4 bases, 11 bases remained unmatched. Germline CDR1 is LGHNA and CDR2 is YNFKEQ. The CDR3: CASSQVVDQGARETQYF. DNA for the CDR3: TGTGCCAGCAGCCAAGTGGTAGACCAGGGGGCCAGAGAGACCCAGTACTTC.

This clonotype was detected only a few times. In DNA form, the CDR3 reads TGTGCCAGCAGTGAGTTCGGGAGTTCCTACGAGCAGTACTTC. Translating gives CASSEFGSSYEQYF. V and J are TRBV6-1 and TRBJ2-7, with D perhaps matching TRBD2 (6 bases). In germline, CDR1 is MNHNS, CDR2 SASEGT. V was cut by 3 bases and J by 1 base, with 10 bases left in between. The CDR3 is 14 amino acids.

In this sample, this clonotype turned up a few times. This chain connects TRBV11-2 to TRBJ2-2; D is ambiguous. This CDR3 has 15 amino acids. The germline CDR1 and CDR2 sequences are SGHAT and FQNNGV. Trimming removed 0 bases from V and 4 bases from J, with 9 bases in between. The CDR3 nucleotides are TGTGCCAGCAGCTTAGATGGGGTCCCCACCGGGGAGCTGTTTTTT. Protein: CASSLDGVPTGELFF.

J is TRBJ2-5 and V is TRBV24-1; D gene uncertain. Trimming took off 3 bases at V and 3 bases at J, with 7 bases between the two ends. Germline CDR1 and CDR2: KGHDR and SFDVKD. There are 13 residues in the CDR3. This CDR3 reads CATSDNPEETQYF. CDR3 nucleotides: TGTGCCACCAGTGATAACCCAGAAGAGACCCAGTACTTC.

This chain joins TRBV9 and TRBJ2-7; TRBD1 agrees at 10 bases. This CDR3 is 15 amino acids long. CDR1 is SGDLS and CDR2 is YYNGEE in the germline V gene. With 0 bases clipped from V and 2 bases from J, the junction kept 2 bases outside the gene matches. The CDR3 sequence is CASSVEGTGAYEQYF. The CDR3 nucleotides are TGTGCCAGCAGCGTAGAAGGGACAGGGGCCTACGAGCAGTACTTC. The full variable domain, completed using reference TRBV9 and TRBJ2-7, is DSGVTQTPKHLITATGQRVTLRCSPRSGDLSVYWYQQSLDQGLQFLIQYYNGEERAKGNILERFSAQQFPDLHSELNLSSLELGDSALYFCASSVEGTGAYEQYFGPGTRLTVT.

This clonotype was recorded a few times. V and J are TRBV29-1 and TRBJ2-3; D gene unclear. The length of the CDR3 is 13 residues. The germline V gene has CDR1 SQVTM and CDR2 ANQGSEA. V lost 4 bases and J 2 bases, leaving 10 bases between the germline ends. The CDR3 DNA reads as TGCAGCGTTGGTACGGTGGTCACAGATACGCAGTATTTT. As protein: CSVGTVVTDTQYF.

The chain recombines TRBV5-1 with TRBJ2-2, with a weak D call TRBD1 (5 bases). V lost 5 bases, J lost 1 base, and 15 bases lay in between. CDR1 is SGHRS, CDR2 YFSETQ, per germline. The CDR3 extends over 16 amino acids. As DNA, the CDR3 is TGCGCCAGCAGTCCTCTGACAGCGAGGAACACCGGGGAGCTGTTTTTT. This translates into CASSPLTARNTGELFF.

There are a few counts of this clonotype. V is TRBV27 and J is TRBJ2-6, with D hard to call. CDR1 MNHEY and CDR2 SMNVEV come from the germline V gene (reference sequence). The CDR3 extends over 14 amino acids. V was cut by 5 bases and J by 0 bases, with 5 bases left in between. The CDR3 sequence is CASSTNSGANVLTF. In nucleotides, the CDR3 is TGTGCCAGCAGTACAAACTCTGGGGCCAACGTCCTGACTTTC.

This CDR3 reads CASSRGRRGYNEQFF. The CDR3 DNA reads as TGTGCCAGCAGTCGGGGCCGGCGGGGTTACAATGAGCAGTTCTTC. The chain links TRBV7-9 to TRBJ2-1; weak D call: TRBD2 (6 bases). Trimming removed 6 bases from V and 4 bases from J, with 16 bases in between. The germline V gene has CDR1 SEHNR and CDR2 FQNEAQ (reference sequence). The CDR3 spans 15 residues.